These T cell receptor beta chains were read from a single sample in a study of T cell responses to AZD1222 COVID-19 vaccine. Produced via immunoSEQ multiplex PCR; TCRdb's table is partial and in-frame only. This table has more than 110,000 clones, more than 85% appearing once. Specimen: peripheral blood, collected on day 0 of AZD1222 vaccination. These receptors came from an adult in good health. Each CDR3 is given with its conserved first and last residue. A D gene is named only where the DNA matches it firmly. Some rows mark clone size as missing; the rest say once, few, many or name a class of expanded clone.

>TRBV12-3/TRBV12-4|TRBD2|-|TRBJ2-3
TGTGCCAGCAGCCGGACCGGGGGGTTCTTGCAGTATTTT
CASSRTGGFLQYF
>TRBV9|-|-|TRBJ1-5
TGTGCCAGCAGCCTGGACGGCAATCAGCCCCAGCATTTT
CASSLDGNQPQHF
>TRBV2|-|-|TRBJ1-6
TGTGCCAGCAGTGCCCCGGCTAGGCTGGTCCACTTT
CASSAPARLVHF
>TRBV19|TRBD1|-|TRBJ1-4
TGTGCCAGTAGGCCACCGAAGGACAGGTTTAATGAAAAACTGTTTTTT
CASRPPKDRFNEKLFF
>TRBV28|TRBD1|-|TRBJ2-1
TGTGCCAGCAGTTTTACAGGGGTCTACAATGAGCAGTTCTTC
CASSFTGVYNEQFF
>TRBV5-6|-|-|TRBJ1-2
TGTGCCAGCAGCTTCGGATGGGACGCATATGGCTACACCTTC
CASSFGWDAYGYTF
>TRBV15|-|once|TRBJ2-3
TGTGCCACCAGCAGACCCTTGGGGGGGCGGGGTGGCACAGATACGCAGTATTTT
CATSRPLGGRGGTDTQYF
>TRBV25-1|TRBD1|once|TRBJ2-7
TGTGCCAGCAGTCCCACAGGGGCCTATGGCTACGAGCAGTACTTC
CASSPTGAYGYEQYF
>TRBV7-6|TRBD1|-|TRBJ2-1
TGTGCCAGCAGCTTAGTTGGGGACAGGGGCAGAGATGAGCAGTTCTTC
CASSLVGDRGRDEQFF
>TRBV10-3|-|-|TRBJ2-1
TGTGCCACCCAGGGATGGCGGATGAGTTCCTCCTACAATGAGCAGTTCTTC
CATQGWRMSSSYNEQFF
>TRBV5-1|-|-|TRBJ1-6
TGCGCCAGCAGCTTGGGGTCAGGCATGTCGGCCCTCCACTTT
CASSLGSGMSALHF
>TRBV29-1|-|-|TRBJ2-3
TGCAGCGTTGAAGCAGGGAGCAATCAGCCCCAGTATTTT
CSVEAGSNQPQYF
>TRBV3-1/TRBV3-2|-|-|TRBJ2-2
TGTGCCACCCAAATAAGTTCAGGCACCGGGGAGCTGTTTTTT
CATQISSGTGELFF
>TRBV7-3|TRBD1|-|TRBJ1-1
TGTGCCAGCAGCTTCCAGGGGGCTGAAGCTTTCTTT
CASSFQGAEAFF
>TRBV11-3|-|-|TRBJ1-1
TGTGCCAGCAGCTCCAGGGGTGCTGAAGCTTTCTTT
CASSSRGAEAFF
>TRBV7-2|-|-|TRBJ1-4
TGTGCCAGCAGCCCGCAGACAGGCCCGTGGAATGAAAAACTGTTTTTT
CASSPQTGPWNEKLFF
>TRBV7-3|-|-|TRBJ2-1
TGTGCCAGCAGTAGCCAGGTTCCCAATGAGCAGTTCTTC
CASSSQVPNEQFF
>TRBV5-1|TRBD2|once|TRBJ2-1
TGCGCCAGCAGCAAAGACCGTAGCGGGGGGGCGGATGAGCAGTTCTTC
CASSKDRSGGADEQFF
>TRBV6-5|-|-|TRBJ2-7
TGTGCCAGCGAGGCCCGATGGGACTACGAGCAGTACTTC
CASEARWDYEQYF
>TRBV27|TRBD1|-|TRBJ2-7
TGTGCCAGCAGTCTAAACCAAGTGACAGGGACCTACGAGCAGTACTTC
CASSLNQVTGTYEQYF
>TRBV28|-|-|TRBJ1-6
TGTGCCAGCAGGGGAGGGGTTGATTCACCCCTCCACTTT
CASRGGVDSPLHF
>TRBV18|-|-|TRBJ2-2
TGTGCCAGCTCACCATTTGGGGCCGCGAACACCGGGGAGCTGTTTTTT
CASSPFGAANTGELFF
>TRBV28|-|-|TRBJ1-1
TGTGCCAGCAGTTCAATACGCGGGGGGAGGGGCGGTAGGAACACTGAAGCTTTCTTT
CASSSIRGGRGGRNTEAFF
>TRBV4-3|-|-|TRBJ2-7
TGCGCCAGCAGCTTGAAGAGAAATGGGACACCAACCTACGAGCAGTACTTC
CASSLKRNGTPTYEQYF
>TRBV5-1|-|-|TRBJ1-2
TGCGCCAGCAGCTTGGCAGCGGAGGGCTACACCTTC
CASSLAAEGYTF
>TRBV4-3|TRBD2|-|TRBJ2-4
TGCGCCAGCAGCCAAGATTCGCGGGGGGGCCCCAAAAACATTCAGTACTTC
CASSQDSRGGPKNIQYF
>TRBV9|-|-|TRBJ2-7
TGTGCCAGCAGCGTAGGCATCTCCTACGAGCAGTACTTC
CASSVGISYEQYF
>TRBV19|-|-|TRBJ1-5
TGTGCCAGCGGACAGATCAATCAGCCCCAGCATTTT
CASGQINQPQHF
>TRBV6-5|-|-|TRBJ1-1
TGTGCCAGCAGTCCCTGGTTAAGGGGGGACACTGAAGCTTTCTTT
CASSPWLRGDTEAFF
>TRBV6-5|-|-|TRBJ1-1
TGTGCCAGCAGTTACCAACGGTGGGGGACTGAAGCTTTCTTT
CASSYQRWGTEAFF
>TRBV18|-|-|TRBJ1-2
TGTGCCAGCTCACCCGGACTTGAGGGCTACACCTTC
CASSPGLEGYTF
>TRBV7-2|TRBD1|-|TRBJ2-7
TGTGCCAGCAGACGAGGACAGGGGCTTACCTACGAGCAGTACTTC
CASRRGQGLTYEQYF
>TRBV9|-|once|TRBJ2-2
TGTGCCAGCACCAGGTGGGCGGGGACGTCGAACACCGGGGAGCTGTTTTTT
CASTRWAGTSNTGELFF
>TRBV5-1|-|-|TRBJ1-1
TGCGCCAGCAGCCGGGCGGACCGAGGTGGGAACACTGAAGCTTTCTTT
CASSRADRGGNTEAFF
>TRBV6-5|TRBD1|-|TRBJ2-7
TGTGCCAGCAGTTATTGGGGGACAGGGGTTGAGGAGCAGTACTTC
CASSYWGTGVEEQYF
>TRBV6-5|TRBD2|-|TRBJ2-7
TGTGCCAGCAGTCGAAGTAGCGGGGATCTCTACGAGCAGTACTTC
CASSRSSGDLYEQYF
>TRBV7-9|TRBD1|once|TRBJ2-1
TGTGCCAGCAGCCCAGCCCGGGACAGGGTTGGAGAGCAGTTCTTC
CASSPARDRVGEQFF
>TRBV24-1|TRBD1|-|TRBJ1-5
TGTGCCACCAGTGAGGCACAGGGGCATCAGCCCCAGCATTTT
CATSEAQGHQPQHF
>TRBV3-1/TRBV3-2|-|-|TRBJ1-1
TGTGCCAGCAGCCAAGACGAGGGGTGGGGAACTTTCTTT
CASSQDEGWGTFF
>TRBV2|-|-|TRBJ1-5
TGTGCCAGCGGTAGGGACAATCAGCCCCAGCATTTT
CASGRDNQPQHF
>TRBV30|-|-|TRBJ1-3
TGTGCCTGGAGTGTACGGGGTCTGGGACGCTCTGGAAACACCATATATTTT
CAWSVRGLGRSGNTIYF
>TRBV4-1|-|-|TRBJ2-1
TGCGCCAGCAGCCAGGTGTTCCTGGAGGAGCAGTTCTTC
CASSQVFLEEQFF
>TRBV18|-|-|TRBJ1-1
TGTGCCAGCTCACTTCAGGGCCGCACTGAAGCTTTCTTT
CASSLQGRTEAFF
>TRBV12-3/TRBV12-4|-|-|TRBJ2-2
TGTGCCAGCAAGGGGGGACAGCCCGGGGAGCTGTTTTTT
CASKGGQPGELFF
>TRBV6-5|-|-|TRBJ1-5
TGTGCCAGCAGTTTGTCCGCGGGAAATCAGCCCCAGCATTTT
CASSLSAGNQPQHF
>TRBV10-3|-|-|TRBJ2-7
TGTGCCATCAGTGATAGCAGGGTCCGCGAGCAGTACTTC
CAISDSRVREQYF
>TRBV23-1|-|-|TRBJ1-5
TGCGCCAGTCAAACCCGACAGGTAAGCAATCAGCCCCAGCATTTT
CASQTRQVSNQPQHF
>TRBV10-3|-|-|TRBJ1-3
TGTGCCATCAGGCGGGGACGTCTCTCTGGAAACACCATATATTTT
CAIRRGRLSGNTIYF